This T cell receptor beta chain was sequenced for a study of beta chain features in type 1 diabetes. The study, taken as a whole, reports: Sequencing from cDNA could over-represent high-TCR-expressing cells. Type 1 diabetes patients showed a moderate but significant shortening of TCRB CDR3s in all four CD4+ subsets.

In the case of this clone: Its matching antigen is unknown.

Since all of the isolated RNA was reverse transcribed, expressed TCRB transcripts were what got sequenced. Repertoires were generated with immunoSEQ multiplex PCR, while TCRdb's copy carries only in-frame clones and drops some. The sample includes 150,000 to 200,000 clones, 50% to 70% of them seen just once. The CDR3 spans 15 residues. The V segment lost 5 bases and the J segment 2 bases; nucleotides outside the gene matches: 6. Germline CDR1 reads SEHNR; CDR2 reads FQNEAQ (reference sequence). The receptor was isolated from a man aged 25 to 40 with type 1 diabetes. V is TRBV7-9 and J is TRBJ1-1; 9 nucleotides match TRBD1. The specimen was naive CD4+ T cells from blood. CDR3 residues: CASSQRDRDNTEAFF. CDR3 sequence (DNA): TGTGCCAGCAGCCAACGGGACAGGGATAACACTGAAGCTTTCTTT. The full variable domain, with the rest looked up from reference TRBV7-9 and TRBJ1-1, is DTGVSQNPRHKITKRGQNVTFRCDPISEHNRLYWYRQTLGQGPEFLTYFQNEAQLEKSRLLSDRFSAERPKGSFSTLEIQRTEQGDSAMYLCASSQRDRDNTEAFFGQGTRLTVV.